Shown below are 26 T cell receptor beta chains from a single sample sequenced in a study of cytomegalovirus exposure and HLA in healthy donors. The PCR was carried out with 60 Vbeta primers and 13 Jbeta primers. The repertoire was sequenced with immunoSEQ multiplex PCR; TCRdb's copy has only in-frame clones and lacks some. The sample carries under 200,000 clones, more than 65% recorded once. The sample consisted of PBMCs. These receptors were taken from a man aged 50 or older in good health and CMV-seropositive.

The rearrangement joins TRBV4-1 to TRBJ2-7; the D gene is possibly TRBD1 (6 bases). This CDR3 region has 16 residues. CDR1 MGHRA and CDR2 YSYEKL come from the germline V gene. Between the trimmed V and J ends, which lost 2 bases and 0 bases, there was a span of 14 bases. Written as DNA, the CDR3 is TGCGCCAGCAGCCAAACTGTCCGGGACACCTCCTACGAGCAGTACTTC. Protein product: CASSQTVRDTSYEQYF.

The V and J genes are TRBV18 and TRBJ1-5; perhaps TRBD1 as D (5 bases). The CDR3 has 17 residues. With 6 bases removed from V and 4 bases from J, the gap between germline ends came to 22 bases. Germline loops: CDR1 KGHSH, CDR2 LQKENI. CDR3 in amino acids: CASSARTTDLSNQPQHF. CDR3 nucleotides: TGTGCCAGCTCTGCCCGAACGACAGATCTATCGAATCAGCCCCAGCATTTT.

The rearrangement links TRBV4-1 to TRBJ1-1; TRBD1 matches at 8 bases. Germline CDR1 is MGHRA and CDR2 is YSYEKL. With V trimmed by 3 bases and J by 5 bases, 8 bases remained unmatched. The CDR3 contains 15 residues. This CDR3 is CASSHAYRGGTEAFF. CDR3 coding DNA: TGCGCCAGCAGCCACGCCTACAGGGGGGGTACTGAAGCTTTCTTT.

A single count supports this clone. The rearrangement joins TRBV14 to TRBJ2-3; TRBD2 agrees at 8 bases. The V segment lost 4 bases and the J segment 8 bases; nucleotides outside the gene matches: 14. Germline V gene data show CDR1 as SGHDN and CDR2 as FVKESK. The CDR3 covers 16 residues. The CDR3 spells CASSPSSGRTYATQYF. Here the CDR3 DNA reads TGTGCCAGCAGCCCATCTAGCGGGCGGACGTATGCTACGCAGTATTTT.

V usage is TRBV5-5 and J usage is TRBJ2-7, with D possibly being TRBD2 (6 bases). The CDR3 is 14 amino acids. Looked up from germline, CDR1 is SGHKS and CDR2 is YYEKEE (reference sequence). Between the trimmed V and J ends, which lost 4 bases and 3 bases, there was a span of 14 bases. The CDR3, as DNA: TGTGCCAGCAGCGGCGGCGGGGTTGGCTACGAGCAGTACTTC. Amino acids: CASSGGGVGYEQYF.

The gene calls are TRBV6-5 and TRBJ1-1; maybe TRBD1 (6 bases). From germline, CDR1 is MNHEY and CDR2 SVGAGI. CDR3 length: 12 amino acids. With 3 bases removed from V and 5 bases from J, the gap between germline ends came to 7 bases. CDR3 residues: CASSYTGTEAFF. CDR3 nucleotides: TGTGCCAGCAGTTATACAGGGACTGAAGCTTTCTTT.

The chain links TRBV28 to TRBJ1-1; unclear D gene. Germline V CDR1 and CDR2: MDHEN, SYDVKM. V lost 6 bases and J 7 bases, leaving 27 bases between the germline ends. This CDR3 has 17 residues. CDR3 nucleotide sequence: TGTGCCAGCAGGTTGCCCGGAGTGGGAGGGTCTACTCATGAAGCTTTCTTT. This translates into CASRLPGVGGSTHEAFF.

The chain recombines TRBV29-1 with TRBJ1-1; 8 bases map to TRBD1. Per germline, CDR1 SQVTM and CDR2 ANQGSEA. V dropped 6 bases and J dropped 1; count of bases not matched to a gene: 7. The CDR3 has 14 residues. DNA of the CDR3: TGCAGCGTGCAGAGACAGGGGAGGAACACTGAAGCTTTCTTT. This gives the protein CSVQRQGRNTEAFF.

The rearrangement uses TRBV7-9 and TRBJ2-1, with 9 nucleotides matching TRBD2. This CDR3 comprises 17 residues. Germline lookup yields CDR1 SEHNR and CDR2 FQNEAQ (reference sequence). The V segment lost 3 bases and the J segment 2 bases; nucleotides outside the gene matches: 8. CDR3 coding DNA: TGTGCCAGCAGCTTCGACGCGGGGGGGACGGCCTACAATGAGCAGTTCTTC. Translating gives CASSFDAGGTAYNEQFF. Together with reference TRBV7-9 and TRBJ2-1, the CDR3 gives the full variable domain: DTGVSQNPRHKITKRGQNVTFRCDPISEHNRLYWYRQTLGQGPEFLTYFQNEAQLEKSRLLSDRFSAERPKGSFSTLEIQRTEQGDSAMYLCASSFDAGGTAYNEQFFGPGTRLTVL.

V and J are TRBV7-6 and TRBJ2-7; 8 nucleotides match TRBD1. V was clipped by 5 bases and J by 6 bases; unmatched bases: 6. The CDR3 spans 13 residues. The germline CDR1 and CDR2 sequences are SGHVS and FNYEAQ. The CDR3 reads CASSARTGLEQYF. The CDR3 nucleotides read TGTGCCAGCAGCGCTCGGACAGGGCTCGAGCAGTACTTC.

The chain links TRBV4-3 to TRBJ2-3; 7 positions match TRBD2. V lost 2 bases and J lost 6; bases outside the gene matches: 17. CDR3 length: 18 residues. Germline V lookup: CDR1 LGHNA, CDR2 YSLEER. CDR3: CASSQKAGPALNSDTQYF. The DNA for the CDR3 is TGCGCCAGCAGCCAAAAAGCGGGACCCGCCTTAAATTCGGATACGCAGTATTTT.

This clone was counted once. This chain joins TRBV28 and TRBJ2-5; possibly TRBD1 for D (6 bases). Germline CDR1 MDHEN, CDR2 SYDVKM. There are 13 residues in the CDR3. The V end lost 3 bases, the J end lost 5 bases, and 10 bases lay between the germline ends. In DNA form, the CDR3 reads TGTGCCAGCAGTTTGCAGGGGCCGGAGACCCAGTACTTC. Its translation is CASSLQGPETQYF.

The chain carries TRBV18 and TRBJ1-4; D not resolved. CDR3 size: 15 residues. V was trimmed by 4 bases and J by 4 bases, leaving 13 bases between them. Per the germline V gene, CDR1 is KGHSH and CDR2 is LQKENI. The CDR3 DNA follows: TGTGCCAGCTCACGTACTGGTGGGAGTAATGAAAAACTGTTTTTT. This translates into CASSRTGGSNEKLFF.

Only one count was recorded for this clone. The rearrangement joins TRBV27 to TRBJ2-2, with a tentative D call TRBD1 (8 bases). Between the trimmed V and J ends, which lost 8 bases and 5 bases, there was a span of 15 bases. CDR1 MNHEY and CDR2 SMNVEV come from the germline V gene (reference sequence). The CDR3 loop spans 14 amino acids. The CDR3 DNA sequence: TGTGCCAGCGAGACAGGGGAGGGGACCGGGGAGCTGTTTTTT. It translates to CASETGEGTGELFF.

V usage is TRBV19 and J usage is TRBJ2-3, with 9 bases that match TRBD1. There are 15 residues in the CDR3. The trim removed 4 bases at V and 4 bases at J, leaving 6 bases unmatched. Per the germline V gene, CDR1 is LNHDA and CDR2 is SQIVND (reference sequence). The DNA of the CDR3 is TGTGCCAGTAGTACCTACAGGGGGCAATCAGATACGCAGTATTTT. It encodes CASSTYRGQSDTQYF.

The CDR3 protein is CASSYYSGGQETQYF. CDR3 nucleotide sequence: TGTGCCAGCAGCTATTATTCGGGTGGGCAAGAGACCCAGTACTTC. V gene TRBV7-2 combines with J gene TRBJ2-5, with unresolved D. The V gene's germline CDR1 is SGHTA and CDR2 FQGNSA. V lost 4 bases and J 2 bases, leaving 14 bases between the germline ends. The CDR3 has 15 residues.

This rearrangement joins TRBV18 to TRBJ2-1, with 8 bases identical to TRBD1. This CDR3 is 20 amino acids long. CDR1 is KGHSH, CDR2 LQKENI, per germline. V lost 1 base to trimming and J lost 1 base; unmatched junction nucleotides: 15. The CDR3 loop is CASSPRFGTGWAVSYNEQFF. For the CDR3, the DNA is TGTGCCAGCTCACCACGCTTTGGGACAGGATGGGCCGTTTCCTACAATGAGCAGTTCTTC. The whole variable domain, remainder taken from reference TRBV18 and TRBJ2-1, is NAGVMQNPRHLVRRRGQEARLRCSPMKGHSHVYWYRQLPEEGLKFMVYLQKENIIDESGMPKERFSAEFPKEGPSILRIQQVVRGDSAAYFCASSPRFGTGWAVSYNEQFFGPGTRLTVL.

This clone was picked up one time. The chain combines TRBV5-4 with TRBJ2-2, with D possibly TRBD1 on 6 matching bases. Trimming cost V 4 bases and J 6 bases, with 16 bases left between them. CDR3 length: 15 amino acids. Per the germline V gene, CDR1 is SGHNT and CDR2 is YYREEE (reference sequence). The CDR3 loop reads CASSPQGPGAGELFF. For the CDR3, the DNA is TGTGCCAGCAGCCCACAGGGTCCTGGAGCCGGGGAGCTGTTTTTT. Drawing the rest from reference TRBV5-4 and TRBJ2-2, the complete variable domain is ETGVTQSPTHLIKTRGQQVTLRCSSQSGHNTVSWYQQALGQGPQFIFQYYREEENGRGNFPPRFSGLQFPNYSSELNVNALELDDSALYLCASSPQGPGAGELFFGEGSRLTVL.

The DNA of the CDR3 is TGTGCCAGCAGTTCGTCGAGAGGGGGTAGGGAAAAACTGTTTTTT. It encodes CASSSSRGGREKLFF. The chain joins TRBV28 to TRBJ1-4; weak D call: TRBD1 (6 bases). Trimming removed 4 bases from V and 8 bases from J, with 17 bases in between. This CDR3 comprises 15 residues. Per germline, CDR1 MDHEN and CDR2 SYDVKM. The entire variable domain, with the rest obtained from reference TRBV28 and TRBJ1-4, is as follows: DVKVTQSSRYLVKRTGEKVFLECVQDMDHENMFWYRQDPGLGLRLIYFSYDVKMKEKGDIPEGYSVSREKKERFSLILESASTNQTSMYLCASSSSRGGREKLFFGSGTQLSVL.

This clone was found once. The CDR3 sequence is CASGTTSGNTIYF. The CDR3 coding sequence is TGCGCCAGCGGGACAACTTCTGGAAACACCATATATTTT. This rearrangement joins TRBV10-2 to TRBJ1-3; D possibly corresponds to TRBD1 (6 bases). Per the germline V gene, CDR1 is WSHSY and CDR2 is SAAADI. This CDR3 has 13 residues. V lost 8 bases and J lost 1, with 9 bases in between.

The chain uses TRBV5-5 and TRBJ1-3, with 7 bases identical to TRBD1. In germline, CDR1 is SGHKS, CDR2 YYEKEE (reference sequence). V shed 4 bases and J 2 bases; nucleotides not matched to a gene: 9. The CDR3 runs to 16 residues. In DNA form, the CDR3 reads TGTGCCAGCAGCGCCACAGGGGATGTTGCTGGAAACACCATATATTTT. As protein: CASSATGDVAGNTIYF.

The V and J genes are TRBV6-1 and TRBJ1-3; no definite D call. Germline V CDR1 and CDR2: MNHNS, SASEGT. The length of the CDR3 is 13 residues. V was cut by 5 bases and J by 4 bases, with 9 bases left in between. The CDR3 DNA reads TGTGCCAGCAGTCCCGGTACGGGAAACACCATATATTTT. It encodes CASSPGTGNTIYF.

This sequence joins TRBV4-3 and TRBJ2-5; 8 bases agree with TRBD2. This CDR3 has 14 amino acids. Germline-derived CDR1 and CDR2 are LGHNA and YSLEER. V shed 4 bases and J 3 bases; nucleotides not matched to a gene: 4. The CDR3: CASSPTSVEETQYF. CDR3 nucleotides: TGCGCCAGCAGCCCGACTAGCGTAGAAGAGACCCAGTACTTC.

The chain couples TRBV6-6 to TRBJ1-3, with no clear D. Trimming left V 2 bases short and J 0 bases short, with 8 bases between. The CDR3 covers 15 residues. Per the germline V gene, CDR1 is MNHNY and CDR2 is SVGAGI (reference sequence). The CDR3 coding sequence is TGTGCCAGCAGTTACCCCTCCGGCTCTGGAAACACCATATATTTT. This translates into CASSYPSGSGNTIYF.

The chain uses TRBV5-4 and TRBJ1-2, with 11 bases that match TRBD1. Trimming took 0 bases from V and 5 from J; bases not matched to a gene: 3. The CDR3 covers 15 residues. CDR1 is SGHNT, CDR2 YYREEE, per germline (reference sequence). As DNA, the CDR3 is TGTGCCAGCAGCTTGGGTGGGACAGGGGGGTATGGCTACACCTTC. It yields the protein CASSLGGTGGYGYTF.

The rearrangement links TRBV19 to TRBJ1-6, with TRBD1 as a possible D gene (6 bases). The CDR3 extends over 16 amino acids. In germline, CDR1 is LNHDA, CDR2 SQIVND (reference sequence). The V and J ends lost 7 bases and 0 bases respectively, with 13 bases between them. CDR3 coding DNA: TGTGCCAGTAACGTAGTCAGGGGCTCCTATAATTCACCCCTCCACTTT. Protein product: CASNVVRGSYNSPLHF. Drawing the rest from reference TRBV19 and TRBJ1-6, the complete variable domain is DGGITQSPKYLFRKEGQNVTLSCEQNLNHDAMYWYRQDPGQGLRLIYYSQIVNDFQKGDIAEGYSVSREKKESFPLTVTSAQKNPTAFYLCASNVVRGSYNSPLHFGNGTRLTVT.